The text below deals with one T cell receptor (beta chain). This sample stems from a study of shared clonotypes between healthy human individuals. The CDR3 runs 15 residues. Germline V gene lookup returns CDR1 SGHRS and CDR2 YFSETQ. Germline trimming cut 4 bases from V and 7 bases from J; bases unmatched to any gene: 11. The assay was immunoSEQ multiplex PCR, and TCRdb's table has in-frame clones only and misses some. The sample comprises 2 million to 2.5 million clones, more than 80% of which are singletons, and roughly 0.36% rests with the top ten. The sequencing input was naive CD4+ T cells from PBMCs. Subset here: CD45RA+ positively selected. The V call is TRBV5-1, the J call TRBJ1-3, with TRBD1 matching 7 bases. The clonotype originates from a man younger than 35 in good health. Some clones in this sample may be carry-over from other donors' samples. CDR3 nucleotides: TGCGCCAGCAGCCCGGACGGACAGGCAGGGAACACCATATATTTT. Its protein product is CASSPDGQAGNTIYF.